These 14 T cell receptor beta chains originate from one sample sequenced in a study of blood T cells in healthy people across ages. Primers used in a second PCR of roughly 7 to 12 cycles were a sample-barcoded 5' primer and a J-beta primer mix. A single record per CDR3 protein comes from TCRdb applying MiXCR to the 5' RACE reads. This table has around 1,000,000 distinct CDR3 sequences, roughly 24% appearing once. The data were also submitted as part of a second study, on T cells of mothers and their children.

The sample comprised blood. The source is a girl aged 2 to 9 in good health.

The chain links TRBV7-6 to TRBJ2-3, with D possibly called TRBD1 or TRBD2 (5 bases each). The CDR3 is made up of 16 amino acids. The V gene's germline CDR1 is SGHVS and CDR2 FNYEAQ. Between the trimmed V and J ends, which lost 5 bases and 2 bases, there was a span of 17 bases. The CDR3 DNA reads TGTGCCAGCAGCCCTCAGGTGGGGGTTTCCACAGATACGCAGTATTTT. Translation gives CASSPQVGVSTDTQYF.

This clonotype was counted only a few times. The rearrangement links TRBV7-2 to TRBJ1-2; TRBD1 might be the D (5 bases). The germline V gene encodes CDR1 SGHTA and CDR2 FQGNSA. V lost 6 bases and J 8 bases, leaving 16 bases between the germline ends. The CDR3 length is 13 residues. CDR3 protein: CASSVTGNRGYTF. DNA of the CDR3: TGTGCCAGCAGTGTAACAGGCAATAGGGGCTACACCTTC.

The rearrangement uses TRBV20-1 and TRBJ2-1; 7 nucleotides agree with TRBD2. Losses at the gene ends were 6 bases for V and 6 bases for J; bases not matched to a gene: 14. Germline CDR1 DFQATT, CDR2 SNEGSKA (reference sequence). This CDR3 spans 15 amino acids. The CDR3 nucleotides read TGCAGTGCCAAAGGCGGGAGAGGGTCCCCCAATGAGCAGTTCTTC. Translation gives CSAKGGRGSPNEQFF.

J is TRBJ2-7 and V is TRBV7-9, with 8 bases that match TRBD2. V shed 5 bases and J 5 bases; nucleotides not matched to a gene: 11. The CDR3 loop spans 15 amino acids. Germline V gives CDR1 SEHNR, CDR2 FQNEAQ (reference sequence). CDR3 in DNA: TGTGCCAGCAGCCCCGGGAGGGGAGTCGAAAACGAGCAGTACTTC. Residues: CASSPGRGVENEQYF.

This clonotype was found a few times. The J gene is TRBJ1-2, the V gene TRBV5-6; D gene uncertain. The CDR3 extends over 15 amino acids. Trimming removed 2 bases at V and 8 bases at J, with 19 bases between. The germline V gene has CDR1 SGHDT and CDR2 YYEEEE. CDR3 residues: CASSFETHLPGGYTF. Here the CDR3 DNA reads TGTGCCAGCAGCTTCGAGACTCACTTGCCCGGGGGCTACACCTTC.

The gene calls are TRBV6-8 and TRBJ2-7; 8 bases map to TRBD2. CDR1 MNHGY and CDR2 SAAAGT come from the germline V gene. V was pared by 7 bases and J by 4 bases, with 12 bases of the junction left unmatched. This CDR3 has 15 amino acids. The CDR3 DNA follows: TGTGCCAGCACAAACAGCGGGGGCTCCGGTTACGAGCAGTACTTC. It specifies CASTNSGGSGYEQYF.

V is TRBV25-1 and J is TRBJ2-1; tentative D call: TRBD1 (5 bases). V was pared by 10 bases and J by 4 bases, with 11 bases between. The CDR3 has 12 residues. CDR1 and CDR2 (germline): MGHDK, SYGVNS. CDR3 nucleotides: TGTGCCACCCAGGGCTCTTACAATGAGCAGTTCTTC. Residues: CATQGSYNEQFF. Full variable domain (remainder filled in from reference TRBV25-1 and TRBJ2-1): EADIYQTPRYLVIGTGKKITLECSQTMGHDKMYWYQQDPGMELHLIHYSYGVNSTEKGDLSSESTVSRIRTEHFPLTLESARPSHTSQYLCATQGSYNEQFFGPGTRLTVL.

This clonotype was recorded at least ten times. The rearrangement links TRBV29-1 to TRBJ2-6; D is possibly TRBD1 (6 bases). The V gene lost 0 bases and the J gene lost 4 bases, with 19 bases spanning the gap. CDR1 is SQVTM and CDR2 is ANQGSEA in the germline V gene. CDR3 length equals 18 residues. This chain's CDR3 is CSVEDPIYRASGANVLTF. CDR3 bases: TGCAGCGTTGAAGATCCGATCTACAGGGCGTCGGGGGCCAACGTCCTGACTTTC.

The J gene is TRBJ2-5, the V gene TRBV7-8; 11 bases map to TRBD1. V gave up 0 bases and J gave up 4 bases; unmatched junction bases: 7. The V gene's germline CDR1 is SGHVS and CDR2 FQNEAQ. The CDR3 length is 17 residues. The CDR3 bases are TGTGCCAGCAGCTTAGCTCCGTGGGACAGGGGGGGAGAGACCCAGTACTTC. Translated: CASSLAPWDRGGETQYF.

The rearrangement uses TRBV29-1 and TRBJ1-1, with D possibly matching TRBD1 (5 bases). There are 12 residues in the CDR3. V was cut by 6 bases and J by 5 bases, with 13 bases left in between. CDR1 is SQVTM, CDR2 ANQGSEA, per germline. The CDR3 coding sequence is TGCAGCGTCCCAGGGTGGGGTACTGAAGCTTTCTTT. Its protein is CSVPGWGTEAFF.

The rearrangement links TRBV5-1 to TRBJ2-1; D is unresolved. Trimming took off 5 bases at V and 2 bases at J, with 8 bases between the two ends. The CDR3 loop spans 13 amino acids. Germline V gene lookup returns CDR1 SGHRS and CDR2 YFSETQ. The CDR3 here is CASRVGTYNEQFF. The CDR3 DNA reads as TGCGCCAGCAGGGTCGGAACCTACAATGAGCAGTTCTTC.

This clonotype appeared a few times. The genes are TRBV15 and TRBJ2-5; D is unclear. The CDR3 runs to 13 residues. CDR1 LNHNV and CDR2 YYDKDF come from the germline V gene (reference sequence). Between the trimmed V and J ends, which lost 0 bases and 5 bases, there was a span of 7 bases. CDR3 loop: CATSRDRLETQYF. The CDR3 bases are TGTGCCACCAGCAGAGATCGGTTGGAGACCCAGTACTTC. Complete variable domain (other parts from reference TRBV15 and TRBJ2-5): DAMVIQNPRYQVTQFGKPVTLSCSQTLNHNVMYWYQQKSSQAPKLLFHYYDKDFNNEADTPDNFQSRRPNTSFCFLDIRSPGLGDTAMYLCATSRDRLETQYFGPGTRLLVL.

The rearrangement links TRBV5-1 to TRBJ2-1; TRBD2 might be the D (5 bases). The germline V gene has CDR1 SGHRS and CDR2 YFSETQ. V dropped 6 bases and J dropped 6 bases, with 16 bases sitting between them. This CDR3 is 14 amino acids long. As DNA, the CDR3 is TGCGCCAGCAATCGGGAATCAATTGGCAATGAGCAGTTCTTC. Protein product: CASNRESIGNEQFF.

In its sample, this clonotype was seen a few times. The V call is TRBV6-2 or TRBV6-3, the J call TRBJ1-2; D may be TRBD1 (5 bases). The length of the CDR3 is 13 residues. Per the germline V gene, CDR1 is MNHEY and CDR2 is SVGEGT. V dropped 8 bases and J dropped 10 bases, with 20 bases sitting between them. CDR3 in DNA: TGTGCCAGCCTTGGCCGCACTCTGGGGGACTACACCTTC. This translates into CASLGRTLGDYTF.